This record concerns one T cell receptor beta chain sequence. The CDR3 has 14 residues. The V gene's germline CDR1 is SGHRS and CDR2 YFSETQ. The V and J ends lost 2 bases and 4 bases respectively, with 12 bases between them. The data stem from a study of blood T cell repertoires in COVID-19. Method: immunoSEQ multiplex PCR; TCRdb's copy keeps in-frame clones and lacks some. The data show more than 120,000 clones, 88% seen once. The sequence came from a human donor in a cohort sampled during active COVID-19. The sample taken for sequencing was peripheral blood. V usage is TRBV5-1 and J usage is TRBJ2-5; perhaps TRBD2 as D (5 bases). DNA for the CDR3: TGCGCCAGCAGCTTACAGACTATTAGAGAGACCCAGTACTTC. Its translation: CASSLQTIRETQYF.